These 4 T cell receptor beta chains were sequenced from one sample in a study of blood T cell repertoires in COVID-19 (dated by TCRdb to about 2020). Receptor libraries were prepared by the immunoSEQ multiplex PCR assay. TCRdb limited this immuneACCESS table to in-frame rearrangements with V and J called. A share of clones is missing; checked studies link under half to unresolved V genes, and the rest is unexplained. This sample has about 110,000 clones in its table, and 75% to 90% of those were observed once. Of the sample, approximately 5% is held by the ten largest clones. What was sequenced was peripheral blood. The receptors stem from a woman aged 55-69 years with COVID-19, enrolled during active disease.

The J gene is TRBJ1-6, the V gene TRBV6-1; TRBD1 matches at 9 bases. Germline V CDR1 and CDR2: MNHNS, SASEGT. The CDR3 is 16 amino acids. Trimming took 2 bases from V and 6 from J; bases not matched to a gene: 5. In DNA form, the CDR3 reads TGTGCCAGCAGTGAAAGAGGGACAGGGACTAATTCACCCCTCCACTTT. Translation: CASSERGTGTNSPLHF.

The rearrangement uses TRBV4-2 and TRBJ2-2, with D perhaps matching TRBD2 (7 bases). This CDR3 is 17 amino acids long. V lost 1 base and J lost 0, with 12 bases in between. The germline V gene has CDR1 LGHNA and CDR2 YNFKEQ. CDR3 protein: CASSQGKGGANTGELFF. CDR3 nucleotide sequence: TGTGCCAGCAGCCAAGGAAAAGGGGGGGCGAACACCGGGGAGCTGTTTTTT.

The chain employs TRBV4-1 and TRBJ1-5; the D is unclear. Germline lookup yields CDR1 MGHRA and CDR2 YSYEKL. This CDR3 contains 12 residues. With 0 bases removed from V and 7 bases from J, the gap between germline ends came to 4 bases. The CDR3 DNA reads as TGCGCCAGCAGCCAAGATCAACAGCCCCAGCATTTT. Encoded protein: CASSQDQQPQHF.

The gene calls are TRBV7-2 and TRBJ1-2; TRBD1 aligns across 8 bases. The CDR3 is 18 residues long. With 0 bases clipped from V and 4 bases from J, the junction kept 13 bases outside the gene matches. Germline assignment: CDR1 SGHTA and CDR2 FQGNSA. The CDR3 loop is CASSLARDRGQGLYGYTF. The CDR3 DNA sequence: TGTGCCAGCAGCTTAGCGCGAGACAGGGGCCAGGGGCTCTATGGCTACACCTTC.